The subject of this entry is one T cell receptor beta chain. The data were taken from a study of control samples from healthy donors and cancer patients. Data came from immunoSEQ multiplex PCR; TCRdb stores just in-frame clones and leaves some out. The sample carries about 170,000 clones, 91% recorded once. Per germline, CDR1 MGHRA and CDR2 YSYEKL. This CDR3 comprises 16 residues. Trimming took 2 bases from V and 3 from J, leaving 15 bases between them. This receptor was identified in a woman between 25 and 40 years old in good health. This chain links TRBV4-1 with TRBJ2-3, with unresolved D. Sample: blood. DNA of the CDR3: TGCGCCAGCAGCCAATTAAACATGGGTTTTACAGATACGCAGTATTTT. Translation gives CASSQLNMGFTDTQYF.